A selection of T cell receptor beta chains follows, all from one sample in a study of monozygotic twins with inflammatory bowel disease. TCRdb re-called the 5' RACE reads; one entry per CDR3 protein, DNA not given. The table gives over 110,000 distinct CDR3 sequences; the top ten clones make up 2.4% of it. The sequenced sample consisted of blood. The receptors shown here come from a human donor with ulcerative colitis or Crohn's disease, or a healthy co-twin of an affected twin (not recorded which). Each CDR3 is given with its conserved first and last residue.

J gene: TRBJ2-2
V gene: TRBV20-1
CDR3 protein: CSARYRTVDTGELFF

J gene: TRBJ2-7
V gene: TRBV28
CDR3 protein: CASSSSGSSYEQYF

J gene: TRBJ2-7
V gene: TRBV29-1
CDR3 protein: CSVTPPSGDHEQYF

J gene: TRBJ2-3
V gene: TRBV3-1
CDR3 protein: CASSQADRALTWDTQYF

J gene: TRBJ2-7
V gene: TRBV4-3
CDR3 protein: CASSQAQGAGTYEQYF

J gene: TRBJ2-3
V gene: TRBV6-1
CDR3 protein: CASFRTGSTDTQYF

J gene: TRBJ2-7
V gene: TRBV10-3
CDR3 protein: CAISESWTVQYF

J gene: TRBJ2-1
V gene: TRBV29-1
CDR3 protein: CSVEVPDRTNEQFF

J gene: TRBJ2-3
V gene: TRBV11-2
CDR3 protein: CASSKGLAGGLRQYTQYF

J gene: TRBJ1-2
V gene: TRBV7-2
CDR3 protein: CASSLPGIGYGYTF

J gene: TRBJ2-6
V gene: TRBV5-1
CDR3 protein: CASSLYSGSGANVLTF

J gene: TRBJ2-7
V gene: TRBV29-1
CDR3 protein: CSVLDSLPYEQYF

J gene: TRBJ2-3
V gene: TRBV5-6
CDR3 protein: CASTLMGPDNTDTQYF

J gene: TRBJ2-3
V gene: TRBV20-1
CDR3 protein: CSARERAGVGVTQYF

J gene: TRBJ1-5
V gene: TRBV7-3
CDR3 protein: CASSLITANYSNQPQHF

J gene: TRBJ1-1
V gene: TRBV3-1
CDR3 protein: CASSRIHGSATEAFF

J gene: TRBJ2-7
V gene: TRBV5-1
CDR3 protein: CASSLTGTQRQQYF

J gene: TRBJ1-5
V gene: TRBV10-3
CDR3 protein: CAISEGLESNQPQHF

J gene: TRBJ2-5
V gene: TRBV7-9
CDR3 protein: CASSLGGDLETQYF

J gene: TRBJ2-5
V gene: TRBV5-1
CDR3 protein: CASSFEAEETQYF

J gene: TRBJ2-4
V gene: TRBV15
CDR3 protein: CATSGMGVLNIQYF

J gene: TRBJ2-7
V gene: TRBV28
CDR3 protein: CASSFADGYYEQYF

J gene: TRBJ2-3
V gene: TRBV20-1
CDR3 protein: CSARERGDTQYF

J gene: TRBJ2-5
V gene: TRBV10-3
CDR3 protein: CAISEDLQETQYF

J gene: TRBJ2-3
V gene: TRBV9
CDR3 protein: CASSPEGSSTDTQYF

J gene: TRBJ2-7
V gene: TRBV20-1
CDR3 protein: CSAKSPSGTSYEQYF

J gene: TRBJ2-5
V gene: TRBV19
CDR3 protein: CASSLRAGETQYF

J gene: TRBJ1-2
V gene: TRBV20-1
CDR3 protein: CSASVGRGINYGYTF

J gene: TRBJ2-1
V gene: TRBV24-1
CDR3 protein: CATSEFGRGTEQFF

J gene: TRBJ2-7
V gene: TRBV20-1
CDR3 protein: CSSSAMGSEQYF

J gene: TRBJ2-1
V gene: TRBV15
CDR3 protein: CATSGQGQGGEQFF

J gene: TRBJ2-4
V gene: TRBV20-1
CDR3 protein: CSARGMGLAVKNIQYF

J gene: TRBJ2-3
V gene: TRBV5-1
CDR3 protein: CASSAVPSGGFYF

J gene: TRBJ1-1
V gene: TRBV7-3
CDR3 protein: CASSSLTTGGDTEAFF

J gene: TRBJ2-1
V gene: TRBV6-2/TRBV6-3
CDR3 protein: CASSYNGGNEQFF

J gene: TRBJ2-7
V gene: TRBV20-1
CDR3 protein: CSAVGTSGVYEQYF

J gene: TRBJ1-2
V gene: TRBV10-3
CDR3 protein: CAISESMAGSPYGYTF

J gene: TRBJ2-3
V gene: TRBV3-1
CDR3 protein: CASSQENLVAGVKAQYF

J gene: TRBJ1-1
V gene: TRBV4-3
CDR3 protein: CASSQADRRNTEAFF

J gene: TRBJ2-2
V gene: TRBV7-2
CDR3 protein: CASSGRQGGAGELFF